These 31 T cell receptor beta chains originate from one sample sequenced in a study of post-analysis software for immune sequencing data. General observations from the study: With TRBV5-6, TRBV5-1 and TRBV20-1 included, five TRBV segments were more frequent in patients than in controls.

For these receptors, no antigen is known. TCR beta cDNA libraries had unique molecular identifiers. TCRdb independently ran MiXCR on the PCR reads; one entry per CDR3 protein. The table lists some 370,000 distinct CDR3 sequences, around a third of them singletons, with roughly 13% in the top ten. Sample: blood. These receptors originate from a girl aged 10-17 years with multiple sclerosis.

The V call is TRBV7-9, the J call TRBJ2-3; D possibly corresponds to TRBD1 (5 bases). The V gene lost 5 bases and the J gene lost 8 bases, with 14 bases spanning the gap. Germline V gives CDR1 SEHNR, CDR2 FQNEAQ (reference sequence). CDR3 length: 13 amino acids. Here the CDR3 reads CASSLSGRGTQYF. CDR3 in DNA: TGTGCCAGCAGCCTTAGTGGAAGGGGTACGCAGTATTTT.

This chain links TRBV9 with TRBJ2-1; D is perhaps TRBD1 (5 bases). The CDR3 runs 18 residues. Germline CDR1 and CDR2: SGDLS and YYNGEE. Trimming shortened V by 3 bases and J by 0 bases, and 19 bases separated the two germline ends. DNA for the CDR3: TGTGCCAGCAGCGCCCCAAGTCTGGCCCAGGGCTCCTACAATGAGCAGTTCTTC. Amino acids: CASSAPSLAQGSYNEQFF.

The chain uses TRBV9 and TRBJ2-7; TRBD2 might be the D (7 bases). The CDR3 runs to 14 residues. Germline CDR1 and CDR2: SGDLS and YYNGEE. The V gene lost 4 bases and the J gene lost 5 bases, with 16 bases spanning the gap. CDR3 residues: CASSRAGGADEQYF. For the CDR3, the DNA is TGTGCCAGCAGCCGAGCTGGGGGGGCGGACGAGCAGTACTTC.

The CDR3 loop is CASSPYTEAFF. The CDR3, as DNA: TGTGCCAGCAGTCCTTACACTGAAGCTTTCTTT. The chain employs TRBV12-3 or TRBV12-4 and TRBJ1-1; D not certain. V dropped 5 bases and J dropped 3 bases, with 4 bases sitting between them. The CDR3 spans 11 residues.

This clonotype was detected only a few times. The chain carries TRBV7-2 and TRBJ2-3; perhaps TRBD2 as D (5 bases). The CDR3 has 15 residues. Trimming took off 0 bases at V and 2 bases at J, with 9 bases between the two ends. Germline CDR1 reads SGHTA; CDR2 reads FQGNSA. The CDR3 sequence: CASSLARAATDTQYF. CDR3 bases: TGTGCCAGCAGCTTAGCGAGGGCAGCCACAGATACGCAGTATTTT.

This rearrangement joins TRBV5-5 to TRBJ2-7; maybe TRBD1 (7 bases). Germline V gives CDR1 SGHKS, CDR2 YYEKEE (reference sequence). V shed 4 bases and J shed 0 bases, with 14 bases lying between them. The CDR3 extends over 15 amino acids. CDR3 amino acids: CASSVQGGNSYEQYF. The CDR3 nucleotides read TGTGCCAGCAGCGTCCAGGGGGGAAACTCCTACGAGCAGTACTTC.

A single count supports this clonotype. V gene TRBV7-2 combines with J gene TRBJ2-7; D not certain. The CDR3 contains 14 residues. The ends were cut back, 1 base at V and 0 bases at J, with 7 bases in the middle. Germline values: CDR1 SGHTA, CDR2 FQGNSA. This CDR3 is CASSLDTHSYEQYF. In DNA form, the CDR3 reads TGTGCCAGCAGCTTAGACACCCACTCCTACGAGCAGTACTTC.

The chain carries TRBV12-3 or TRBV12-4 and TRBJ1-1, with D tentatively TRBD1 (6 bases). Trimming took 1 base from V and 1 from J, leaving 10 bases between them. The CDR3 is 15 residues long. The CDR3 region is CASSLGGAGNTEAFF. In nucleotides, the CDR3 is TGTGCCAGCAGTTTAGGGGGGGCAGGGAACACTGAAGCTTTCTTT.

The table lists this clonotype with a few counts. The CDR3 DNA follows: TGCAGTGCTCCCGGCCCGGAACATGGCTACACCTTC. It yields the protein CSAPGPEHGYTF. The chain employs TRBV20-1 and TRBJ1-2; D remains ambiguous. The CDR3 is 12 residues long. CDR1 is DFQATT and CDR2 is SNEGSKA in the germline V gene (reference sequence). V gave up 5 bases and J gave up 6 bases, with 13 bases separating them.

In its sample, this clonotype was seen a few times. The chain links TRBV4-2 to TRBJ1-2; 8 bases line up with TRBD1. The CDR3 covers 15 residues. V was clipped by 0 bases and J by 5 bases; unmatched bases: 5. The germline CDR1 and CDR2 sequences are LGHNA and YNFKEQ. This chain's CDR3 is CASSQDTDRVYGYTF. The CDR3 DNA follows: TGTGCCAGCAGCCAAGATACGGACAGGGTGTATGGCTACACCTTC.

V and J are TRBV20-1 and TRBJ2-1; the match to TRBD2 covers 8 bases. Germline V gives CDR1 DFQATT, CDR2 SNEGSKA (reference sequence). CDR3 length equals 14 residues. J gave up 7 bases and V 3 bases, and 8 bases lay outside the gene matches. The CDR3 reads CSASAGGIRNEQFF. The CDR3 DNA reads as TGCAGTGCTAGCGCGGGGGGCATAAGGAATGAGCAGTTCTTC.

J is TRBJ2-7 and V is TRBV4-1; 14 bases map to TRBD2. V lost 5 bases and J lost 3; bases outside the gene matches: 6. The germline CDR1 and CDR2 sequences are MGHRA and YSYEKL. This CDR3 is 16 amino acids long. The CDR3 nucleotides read TGCGCCAGCAGCGCCCGACTAGCGGGGGGGAACTACGAGCAGTACTTC. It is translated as CASSARLAGGNYEQYF.

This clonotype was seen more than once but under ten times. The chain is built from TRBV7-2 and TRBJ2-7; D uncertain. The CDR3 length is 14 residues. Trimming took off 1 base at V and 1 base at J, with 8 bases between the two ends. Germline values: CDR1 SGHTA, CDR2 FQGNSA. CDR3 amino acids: CASSLDLGSYEQYF. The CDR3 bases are TGTGCCAGCAGCTTAGATTTAGGGTCCTACGAGCAGTACTTC.

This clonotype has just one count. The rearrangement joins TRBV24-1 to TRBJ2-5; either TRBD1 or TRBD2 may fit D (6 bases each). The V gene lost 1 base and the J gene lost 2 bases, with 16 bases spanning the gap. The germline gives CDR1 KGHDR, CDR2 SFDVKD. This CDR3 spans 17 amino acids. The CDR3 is CATSDFHAGTRQETQYF. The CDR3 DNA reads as TGTGCCACCAGTGATTTCCACGCGGGGACACGTCAAGAGACCCAGTACTTC.

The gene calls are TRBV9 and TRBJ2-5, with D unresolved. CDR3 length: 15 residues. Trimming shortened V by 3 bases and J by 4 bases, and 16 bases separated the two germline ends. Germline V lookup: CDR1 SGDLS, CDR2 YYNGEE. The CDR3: CASSATPSVGETQYF. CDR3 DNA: TGTGCCAGCAGCGCGACCCCAAGCGTGGGAGAGACCCAGTACTTC.

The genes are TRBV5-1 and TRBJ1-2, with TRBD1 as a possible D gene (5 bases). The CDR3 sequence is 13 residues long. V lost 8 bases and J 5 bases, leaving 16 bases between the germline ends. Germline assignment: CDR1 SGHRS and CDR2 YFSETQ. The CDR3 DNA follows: TGCGCCAGTTCGCGAGGGGACGCGTATGGCTACACCTTC. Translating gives CASSRGDAYGYTF. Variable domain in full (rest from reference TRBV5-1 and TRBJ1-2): KAGVTQTPRYLIKTRGQQVTLSCSPISGHRSVSWYQQTPGQGLQFLFEYFSETQRNKGNFPGRFSGRQFSNSRSEMNVSTLELGDSALYLCASSRGDAYGYTFGSGTRLTVV.

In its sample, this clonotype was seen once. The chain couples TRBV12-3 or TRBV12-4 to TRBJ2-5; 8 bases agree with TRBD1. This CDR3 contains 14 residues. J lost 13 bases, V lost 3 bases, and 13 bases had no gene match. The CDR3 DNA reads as TGTGCCAGCAGTTTTAACAGGGGGAGCCACGAGCGGTACTTC. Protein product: CASSFNRGSHERYF.

The CDR3, as DNA: TGTGCCAGCAGTTTTTTGTCAGATTATGGCTACACCTTC. It is translated as CASSFLSDYGYTF. J is TRBJ1-2 and V is TRBV12-3 or TRBV12-4, with D unresolved. This CDR3 is 13 amino acids long. Trimming stripped 3 bases from V and 5 bases from J, with 10 bases between.

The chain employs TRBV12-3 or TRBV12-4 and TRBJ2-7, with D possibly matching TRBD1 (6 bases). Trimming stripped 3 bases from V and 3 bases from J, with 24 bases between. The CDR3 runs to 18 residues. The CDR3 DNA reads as TGTGCCAGCAGTTTCCTCGGCTCAGACAGGATTTTTCTCTACGAGCAGTACTTC. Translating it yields CASSFLGSDRIFLYEQYF.

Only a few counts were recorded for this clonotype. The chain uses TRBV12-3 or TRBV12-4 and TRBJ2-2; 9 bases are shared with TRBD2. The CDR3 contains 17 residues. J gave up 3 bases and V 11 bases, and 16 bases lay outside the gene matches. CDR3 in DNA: TGTGCCCCCCTACGGCGGGGGGGCTTATTTGACACCGGGGAGCTGTTTTTT. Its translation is CAPLRRGGLFDTGELFF.

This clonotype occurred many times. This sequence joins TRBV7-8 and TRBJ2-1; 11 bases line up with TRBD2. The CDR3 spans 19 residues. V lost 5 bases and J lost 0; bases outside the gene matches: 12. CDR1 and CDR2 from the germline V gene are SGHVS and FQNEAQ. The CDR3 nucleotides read TGTGCCAGCAGCCCACATGGGCTAGCGGGGGGCAGCTCCTACAATGAGCAGTTCTTC. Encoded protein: CASSPHGLAGGSSYNEQFF.

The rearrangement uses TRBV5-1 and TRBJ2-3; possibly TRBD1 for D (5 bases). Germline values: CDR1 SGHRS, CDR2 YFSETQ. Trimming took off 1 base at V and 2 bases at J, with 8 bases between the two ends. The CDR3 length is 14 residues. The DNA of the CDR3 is TGCGCCAGCAGCTTGCCGGACAACACAGATACGCAGTATTTT. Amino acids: CASSLPDNTDTQYF.

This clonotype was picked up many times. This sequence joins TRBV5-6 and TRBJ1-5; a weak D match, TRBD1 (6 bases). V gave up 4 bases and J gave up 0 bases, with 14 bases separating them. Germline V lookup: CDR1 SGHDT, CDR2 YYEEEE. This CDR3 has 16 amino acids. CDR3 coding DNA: TGTGCCAGCAGCCGAGCTCGGGGGCTTAGCAATCAGCCCCAGCATTTT. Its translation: CASSRARGLSNQPQHF.

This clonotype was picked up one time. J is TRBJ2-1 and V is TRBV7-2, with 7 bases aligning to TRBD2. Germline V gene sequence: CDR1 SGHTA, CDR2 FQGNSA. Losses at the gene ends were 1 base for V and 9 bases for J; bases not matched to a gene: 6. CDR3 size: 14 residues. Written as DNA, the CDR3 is TGTGCCAGCAGCTTAGGTGGGGGGGTAGTTGAGCAGTTCTTC. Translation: CASSLGGGVVEQFF.

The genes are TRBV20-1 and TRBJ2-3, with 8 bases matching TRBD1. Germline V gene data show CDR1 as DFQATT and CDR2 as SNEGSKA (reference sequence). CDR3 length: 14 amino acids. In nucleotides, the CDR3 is TGCAATGCATCCGGACAGGGACGCACAGATACGCAGTATTTT. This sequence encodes CNASGQGRTDTQYF.

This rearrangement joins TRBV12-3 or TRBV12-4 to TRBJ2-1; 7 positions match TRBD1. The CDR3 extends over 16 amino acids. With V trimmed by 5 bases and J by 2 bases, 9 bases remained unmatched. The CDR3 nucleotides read TGTGCCAGCAGTCCCCCGGGACAGTCAACCTACAATGAGCAGTTCTTC. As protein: CASSPPGQSTYNEQFF.

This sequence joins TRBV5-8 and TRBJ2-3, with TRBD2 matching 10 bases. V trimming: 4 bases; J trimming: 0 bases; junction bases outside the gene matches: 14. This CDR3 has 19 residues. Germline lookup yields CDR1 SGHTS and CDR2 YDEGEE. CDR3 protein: CASSPGWASGGTSTDTQYF. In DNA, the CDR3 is TGTGCCAGCAGCCCAGGATGGGCTAGCGGGGGAACTAGCACAGATACGCAGTATTTT.

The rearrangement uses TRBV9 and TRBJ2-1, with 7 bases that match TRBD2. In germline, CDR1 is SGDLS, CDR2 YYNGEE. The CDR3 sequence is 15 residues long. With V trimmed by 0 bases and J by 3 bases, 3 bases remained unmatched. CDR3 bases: TGTGCCAGCAGCGTAGGGGGGGGGAACTACAATGAGCAGTTCTTC. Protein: CASSVGGGNYNEQFF.

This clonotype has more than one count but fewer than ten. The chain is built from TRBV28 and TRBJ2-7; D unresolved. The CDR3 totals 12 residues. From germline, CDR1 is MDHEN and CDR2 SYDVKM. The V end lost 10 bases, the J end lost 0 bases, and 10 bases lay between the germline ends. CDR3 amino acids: CATDDNSYEQYF. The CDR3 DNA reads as TGTGCCACCGACGACAACTCCTACGAGCAGTACTTC.

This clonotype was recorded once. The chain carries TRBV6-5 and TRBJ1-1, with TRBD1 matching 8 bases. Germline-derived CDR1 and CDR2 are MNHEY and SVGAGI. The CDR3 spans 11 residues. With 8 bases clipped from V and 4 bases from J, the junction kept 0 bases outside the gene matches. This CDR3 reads CASGQGTEAFF. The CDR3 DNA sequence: TGTGCCAGCGGACAGGGCACTGAAGCTTTCTTT.

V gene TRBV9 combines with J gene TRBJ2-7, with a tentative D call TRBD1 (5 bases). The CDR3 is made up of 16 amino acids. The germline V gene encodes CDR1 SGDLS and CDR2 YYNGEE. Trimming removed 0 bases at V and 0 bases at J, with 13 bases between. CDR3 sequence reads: CASSVVAGRSSYEQYF. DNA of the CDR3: TGTGCCAGCAGCGTAGTGGCAGGGCGAAGCTCCTACGAGCAGTACTTC.